This T cell receptor (beta chain) was identified in a study of control samples from healthy donors and cancer patients. Trimming stripped 5 bases from V and 6 bases from J, with 11 bases between. The CDR3 extends over 13 amino acids. Germline CDR1 MNHEY, CDR2 SVGAGI. The protocol was immunoSEQ multiplex PCR, while the TCRdb copy is restricted to in-frame clones and leaves out a portion. The sample has 150,000 to 160,000 clones, around 96% seen once. Sequences were obtained from blood. The gene calls are TRBV6-5 and TRBJ1-5, with D perhaps TRBD1 (5 bases). The receptor's source is a middle-aged man in good health. Here the CDR3 reads CASSTSGTQPQHF. CDR3 nucleotide sequence: TGTGCCAGCAGTACGAGTGGGACTCAGCCCCAGCATTTT.